This T cell receptor beta chain was sequenced in a study of blood T cell repertoires in COVID-19 (dated by TCRdb to about 2020). In terms of the full investigation: The collaborator samples originated in the United States, Italy and Spain and spanned the acute and convalescent phases of COVID-19. The prospective study material was composed of cDNA or gDNA derived from T cells, B-cell-depleted T cells, or PBMCs. Deeply sampled blood TCRbeta repertoires from subjects exposed to, actively infected with, or recovered from COVID-19 were included in the dataset. A freely available public database, intended as a resource for researchers studying the immune response to SARS-CoV-2, is where the repertoires were released. The samples were drawn from two sources: the first 160 participants of the ongoing ImmuneRACE study, and approximately 1,300 subjects contributed by 6 global collaborators. Sample metadata almost always included a de-identified subject ID, COVID-19 status, age in years and sex. Where available, HLA class I and class II types were obtained from metadata supplied by the sample provider rather than from assay-based typing. Results and caveats for the whole study, not just this receptor: The amount of clinical and demographic metadata varied by source and participant and was provided uncurated.

TCRbeta CDR3 regions were amplified from genomic DNA by means of the immunoSEQ Assay, a bias-controlled multiplex PCR. The paper's data handling went like this. Within the assay, amplification of reference gene primers was used to estimate how many nucleated cells each sample contained. Sequence reads were collapsed and filtered to measure the absolute abundance of every unique TCRbeta CDR3 rearrangement. Productive Simpson clonality was computed per sample as the square root of Simpson's diversity index over productive rearrangements. This immuneACCESS table, as held by TCRdb, lists in-frame sequences with V and J called but not all clones. Of the missing ones, under half trace to an unresolved V gene in checked studies; the others have no known cause. That table supplies the V and J calls and clone size; D and trimming were determined from the DNA. Across this sample there are more than 350,000 clones, with more than 80% seen only once. The ten largest clones add up to around 3% of the sample.

In Seattle, one collaborating source enrolled patients while the infection was active and tracked those patients longitudinally over the course of disease. Collaborating institutions collected whole blood in K2EDTA tubes following their own protocols. For TCRbeta analysis, collaborators shipped samples in one of three forms: frozen whole blood, isolated PBMCs, or DNA extracted from either of those sample types. Turning to this clone: It lacks a known antigen. Qualities for individual bases were not recorded, and no much larger clone is one base off.

Trimming accounts for 0 bases at V and 9 bases at J, while the number of junction bases matched to no gene is 6. CDR1 and CDR2, looked up from the germline V gene, are ENHRY and SYGVKD. The CDR3, from cysteine to phenylalanine, totals 16 residues. The read is trimmed to its CDR3 DNA, 48 bases read in frame from base 1. This sequence originates from a woman aged 25 to 39 with COVID-19, enrolled during active disease. Source material: peripheral blood. The V gene is TRBV10-3 and the J gene is TRBJ2-1; 12 nucleotides in the junction match TRBD2. The encoded CDR3 is CAISESLAGGPGEQFF. The sequenced DNA: TGTGCCATCAGTGAGTCGCTAGCGGGAGGGCCGGGTGAGCAGTTCTTC.